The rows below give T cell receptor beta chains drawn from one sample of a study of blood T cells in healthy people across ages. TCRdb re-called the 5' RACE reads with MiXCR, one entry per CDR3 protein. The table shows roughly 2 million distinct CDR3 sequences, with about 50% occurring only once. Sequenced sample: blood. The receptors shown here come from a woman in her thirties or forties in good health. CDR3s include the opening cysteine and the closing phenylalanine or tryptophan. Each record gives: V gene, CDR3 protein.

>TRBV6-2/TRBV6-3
CASRLTWETQYF
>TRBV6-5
CAISRSSYNEQFF
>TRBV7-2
CASSLWDRGMNEQFF
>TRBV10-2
CASRPGHYNEQYF
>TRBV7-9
CASSLGRDRGLQYF
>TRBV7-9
CASSLAHHTGELFF
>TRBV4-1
CASSHPGQADQPQHF
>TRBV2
CASAESSGGTKNIQYF
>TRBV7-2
CASSLRLAGPYEQYF
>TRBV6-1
CASNPGTSGGDEQYF
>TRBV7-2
CASSLGAGYEGTQYF
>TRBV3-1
CASSRSGGAQETQYF
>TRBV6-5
CAGSRLEISYNEQFF
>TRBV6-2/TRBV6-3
CASSSPGQGPRNEQFF
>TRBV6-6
CASTTGSQETQYF
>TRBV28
CASSIAGTGGYGYTF
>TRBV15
CATSTIKGAGGAETQYF
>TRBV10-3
CAISESINPEQYF
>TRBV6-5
CASSPPDRARGYTF
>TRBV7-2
CASSPDRGLEKLFF
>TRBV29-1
CSVESGGLGEQYF
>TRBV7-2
CASSLGDIRSNEQFF
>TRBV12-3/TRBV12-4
CASSFAGGYYEQYF
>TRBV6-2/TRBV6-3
CASSSGTSGGGSEETQYF
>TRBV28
CASSITSGLGSNQPQHF
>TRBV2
CASNPSGDFNEQFF
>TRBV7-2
CASILGQGHGYTF
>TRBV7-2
CASSSRQGHNSPLHF
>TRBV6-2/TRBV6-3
CASSMWGPSAHEQYF
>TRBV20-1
CKTYRPGYGYTF
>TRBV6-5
CASRYTSDVYEQYF
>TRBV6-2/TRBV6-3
CASALTSSSYNEQFF
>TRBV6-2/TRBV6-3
CAVHRGINTEAFF
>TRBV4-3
CASSQVNKETQYF
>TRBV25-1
CASSGDSNSPLHF
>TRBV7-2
CASSESLSTEETQYF
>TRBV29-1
CSVEDKGTGVNYGYTF
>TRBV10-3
CAISQPGQGWRETQYF
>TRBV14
CASSQRHFWGADTDTQYF
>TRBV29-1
CSVGRAVRAYNEQFF